These 20 T cell receptor beta chains came from one sample sequenced in a study of T cell responses to AZD1222 COVID-19 vaccine. Here immunoSEQ multiplex PCR was the method, and the copy in TCRdb shows in-frame clones only, minus some. In the table there are some 100,000 clones, roughly 89% of which are singletons. The sample was peripheral blood, taken on day 0 of AZD1222 vaccination. These receptors came from an adult in good health.

The chain has TRBV5-1 and TRBJ2-3, with a weak D call TRBD2 (6 bases). Germline CDR1 is SGHRS and CDR2 is YFSETQ. With 0 bases removed from V and 6 bases from J, the gap between germline ends came to 20 bases. The CDR3 sequence is 17 residues long. The CDR3 region is CASSLALRQGGRDTQYF. Written as DNA, the CDR3 is TGCGCCAGCAGCTTGGCCCTCAGGCAGGGAGGCAGGGATACGCAGTATTTT.

The chain is built from TRBV27 and TRBJ1-1; D gene unclear. Germline V gene lookup returns CDR1 MNHEY and CDR2 SMNVEV (reference sequence). The V end lost 2 bases, the J end lost 5 bases, and 12 bases lay between the germline ends. The CDR3 has 14 residues. In DNA, the CDR3 is TGTGCCAGCAGTTTAGGGAAGGTGGGAACTGAAGCTTTCTTT. This encodes CASSLGKVGTEAFF.

The rearrangement uses TRBV18 and TRBJ1-1; unclear D gene. CDR1 is KGHSH and CDR2 is LQKENI in the germline V gene. This CDR3 is built from 13 residues. Trimming left V 3 bases short and J 4 bases short, with 9 bases between. The CDR3 DNA is TGTGCCAGCTCACCGATCGAAGGCACTGAAGCTTTCTTT. Amino acids: CASSPIEGTEAFF.

The chain combines TRBV12-3 or TRBV12-4 with TRBJ1-1; D call uncertain. This CDR3 spans 13 amino acids. V was shortened by 2 bases and J by 0 bases, with 4 bases between the two germline ends. This chain's CDR3 is CASSLRLNTEAFF. The CDR3 DNA reads as TGTGCCAGCAGTTTAAGGTTGAACACTGAAGCTTTCTTT.

V gene TRBV6-5 combines with J gene TRBJ2-2; D ambiguous. V was trimmed by 6 bases and J by 8 bases, leaving 13 bases between them. The CDR3 contains 13 residues. Germline values: CDR1 MNHEY, CDR2 SVGAGI. CDR3 region: CASRLGALGELFF. The CDR3 DNA reads TGTGCCAGCAGACTGGGTGCTCTGGGGGAGCTGTTTTTT.

The chain links TRBV5-1 to TRBJ2-6, with 8 nucleotides matching TRBD2. CDR1 is SGHRS and CDR2 is YFSETQ in the germline V gene. Trimming cost V 4 bases and J 12 bases; bases outside gene matches: 12. The CDR3 spans 15 residues. CDR3 sequence (DNA): TGCGCCAGCAGCGGAATCGAGCGGGAGTACACCGTCCTGACTTTC. Amino acid sequence: CASSGIEREYTVLTF.

This clone was observed once. The J gene is TRBJ1-5, the V gene TRBV7-9; D possibly corresponds to TRBD1 (6 bases). CDR1 and CDR2 from the germline V gene are SEHNR and FQNEAQ (reference sequence). Trimming shortened V by 8 bases and J by 5 bases, and 16 bases separated the two germline ends. CDR3 length: 14 residues. CDR3 DNA sequence: TGTGCCAGCGGCGAAGGGGGGGAGCATCAGCCCCAGCATTTT. Translating gives CASGEGGEHQPQHF.

V usage is TRBV3-1 (or the pseudogene TRBV3-2) and J usage is TRBJ1-1; D not certain. The CDR3 has 12 amino acids. V was clipped by 1 base and J by 4 bases, with 4 bases between them. From germline, CDR1 is LGHDT and CDR2 YNNKEL (reference sequence). DNA of the CDR3: TGTGCCAGCAGCCAAGCGCGCACTGAAGCTTTCTTT. This gives the protein CASSQARTEAFF.

CDR3 residues: CASSLLLGQGGFGELFF. CDR3 DNA: TGTGCCAGCAGCTTACTCCTAGGACAGGGGGGATTTGGGGAGCTGTTTTTT. The genes are TRBV7-8 and TRBJ2-2; TRBD1 matches 10 bases. Germline V gives CDR1 SGHVS, CDR2 FQNEAQ. Trimming removed 2 bases from V and 8 bases from J; junction bases left unmatched: 11. This CDR3 is 17 amino acids long.

The chain uses TRBV19 and TRBJ2-7; 8 bases are a match to TRBD1. Looked up from germline, CDR1 is LNHDA and CDR2 is SQIVND (reference sequence). This CDR3 has 14 residues. J was trimmed by 6 bases and V by 6 bases; bases with no gene match: 10. CDR3 DNA sequence: TGTGCCAGTAGGCCGGGGGACAGGTATACCGAGCAGTACTTC. Its protein product is CASRPGDRYTEQYF. Combining the CDR3 with reference TRBV19 and TRBJ2-7 gives the whole variable domain DGGITQSPKYLFRKEGQNVTLSCEQNLNHDAMYWYRQDPGQGLRLIYYSQIVNDFQKGDIAEGYSVSREKKESFPLTVTSAQKNPTAFYLCASRPGDRYTEQYFGPGTRLTVT.

As to this clone: The junction and the germline gene differ at one end; a read error may be behind it. This sequence joins TRBV7-2 and TRBJ2-3; TRBD1 or TRBD2 may be the D gene (5 bases each). The V gene's germline CDR1 is SGHTA and CDR2 FQGNSA. The CDR3 totals 16 residues. The CDR3 spells CASRLDPVGRTDTQYF. CDR3 nucleotide sequence: TGTGCCAGCAGGTTAGATCCAGTGGGACGCACAGATACGCAGTATTTT.

The V and J genes are TRBV9 and TRBJ2-5, with TRBD2 matching 11 bases. There are 16 residues in the CDR3. J lost 4 bases, V lost 2 bases, and 7 bases had no gene match. Germline V lookup: CDR1 SGDLS, CDR2 YYNGEE. Here the CDR3 DNA reads TGTGCCAGCAGCGTTAGCGGGAGGGGAGGGTCAGAGACCCAGTACTTC. It codes for CASSVSGRGGSETQYF.

The genes are TRBV10-3 and TRBJ1-5; no definite D call. With 6 bases removed from V and 1 base from J, the gap between germline ends came to 7 bases. This CDR3 is 13 amino acids long. From germline, CDR1 is ENHRY and CDR2 SYGVKD. The CDR3 here is CAISRDSNQPQHF. The CDR3 bases are TGTGCCATCAGCCGCGACAGCAATCAGCCCCAGCATTTT.

V and J are TRBV19 and TRBJ1-1, with D perhaps matching TRBD1 (6 bases). The CDR3 extends over 14 amino acids. The ends were cut back, 6 bases at V and 2 bases at J, with 13 bases in the middle. In germline, CDR1 is LNHDA, CDR2 SQIVND (reference sequence). In DNA form, the CDR3 reads TGTGCCAGTAGGGGGGCCGTCAGCAACACTGAAGCTTTCTTT. Translated: CASRGAVSNTEAFF.

J is TRBJ1-5 and V is TRBV18; 9 bases line up with TRBD1. This CDR3 is 15 amino acids long. After removal of 5 bases from V and 4 bases from J, the junction contained 6 bases not matched to a gene. Germline CDR1 and CDR2: KGHSH and LQKENI. This CDR3 is CASSTGTGINQPQHF. CDR3 nucleotide sequence: TGTGCCAGCTCAACCGGGACAGGGATTAATCAGCCCCAGCATTTT.

The chain couples TRBV6-6 to TRBJ1-4; no firm D call. This CDR3 is built from 10 residues. The V end was cut by 5 bases, the J end by 9 bases, with 4 bases between. Germline V gene lookup returns CDR1 MNHNY and CDR2 SVGAGI (reference sequence). As DNA, the CDR3 is TGTGCCAGCAGTAGCCAAAAACTGTTTTTT. Translation gives CASSSQKLFF.

The chain couples TRBV11-2 to TRBJ1-4, with a weak D call TRBD1 (5 bases). The CDR3 runs 15 residues. Between the trimmed V and J ends, which lost 4 bases and 6 bases, there was a span of 15 bases. Germline V CDR1 and CDR2: SGHAT, FQNNGV. The CDR3 loop is CASSYGALGDEKLFF. DNA for the CDR3: TGTGCCAGCAGCTACGGGGCCCTAGGGGATGAAAAACTGTTTTTT. The whole variable domain, remainder taken from reference TRBV11-2 and TRBJ1-4, is EAGVAQSPRYKIIEKRQSVAFWCNPISGHATLYWYQQILGQGPKLLIQFQNNGVVDDSQLPKDRFSAERLKGVDSTLKIQPAKLEDSAVYLCASSYGALGDEKLFFGSGTQLSVL.

The rearrangement uses TRBV6-1 and TRBJ1-1, with D perhaps matching TRBD1 (6 bases). CDR1 is MNHNS and CDR2 is SASEGT in the germline V gene. This CDR3 is built from 15 residues. V gave up 3 bases and J gave up 4 bases, with 15 bases separating them. DNA for the CDR3: TGTGCCAGCAGTGATAGATACAGGGTTAGCACTGAAGCTTTCTTT. It specifies CASSDRYRVSTEAFF.

J is TRBJ1-1 and V is TRBV10-3; D gene unclear. Trimming removed 10 bases at V and 6 bases at J, with 18 bases between. The CDR3 consists of 13 residues. CDR1 and CDR2 from the germline V gene are ENHRY and SYGVKD. The CDR3, as DNA: TGTGCCACAAACGGCCTGACGAGCGCTGAAGCTTTCTTT. As protein: CATNGLTSAEAFF.

The rearrangement links TRBV19 to TRBJ1-1, with D possibly TRBD1 on 5 matching bases. The CDR3 is made up of 16 amino acids. Trimming took 5 bases from V and 4 from J, leaving 20 bases between them. Germline CDR1 LNHDA, CDR2 SQIVND (reference sequence). In nucleotides, the CDR3 is TGTGCCAGTAGTCCGAGAAGCGGGGGGGGAAGCACTGAAGCTTTCTTT. It specifies CASSPRSGGGSTEAFF.